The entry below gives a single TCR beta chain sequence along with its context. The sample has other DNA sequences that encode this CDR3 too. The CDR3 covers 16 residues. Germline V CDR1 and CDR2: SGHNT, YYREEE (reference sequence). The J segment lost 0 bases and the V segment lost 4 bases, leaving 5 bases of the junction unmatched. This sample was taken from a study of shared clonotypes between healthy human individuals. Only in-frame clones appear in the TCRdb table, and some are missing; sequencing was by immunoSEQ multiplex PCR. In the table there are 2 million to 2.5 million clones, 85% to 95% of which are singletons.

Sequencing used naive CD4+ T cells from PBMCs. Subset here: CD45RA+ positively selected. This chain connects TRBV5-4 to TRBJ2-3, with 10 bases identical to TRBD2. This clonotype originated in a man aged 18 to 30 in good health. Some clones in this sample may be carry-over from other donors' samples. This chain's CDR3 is CASSPRLAGSTDTQYF. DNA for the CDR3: TGTGCCAGCAGCCCTCGACTAGCGGGTAGCACAGATACGCAGTATTTT.